The 32 T cell receptor beta chains below were found in one sample sequenced in a study of CD8+CD57+ T cells in acquired aplastic anemia (dated by TCRdb to about 2018). Sequencing took place on an Illumina HiSeq 2000. TCR beta VDJ combination and CDR3 sequence profiling used genomic DNA as the template. The public reads were quality trimmed at Q25 with fastp and then assembled into clones with MiXCR by TCRdb, keeping productive beta chains. Duplicate CDR3 protein sequences are folded into a single record with the most common DNA and genes. The sample table shows about 200,000 distinct CDR3 sequences, and almost 35% are seen once. The ten top clones hold around 1.1% of the sample. Sequencing was done on a sample of sorted CD4+, CD8+, or CD8+CD57+ T cells (not recorded which) from PBMCs. All receptors come from a human donor in good health, serving as a control.

Comment on this clonotype: Mismatch with germline at one junction end may stem from a read error. The genes are TRBV3-1 and TRBJ1-1; D is perhaps TRBD1 (6 bases). The CDR3 covers 14 residues. Germline-derived CDR1 and CDR2 are LGHDT and YNNKEL (reference sequence). The CDR3 DNA is TGTGCCAGCAGCCTAAGGGACATGAACACTGAAGCTTCCTTT. It codes for CASSLRDMNTEASF.

This clonotype occurred many times. The chain uses TRBV12-3 or TRBV12-4 and TRBJ2-7; D unresolved. This CDR3 has 12 amino acids. Trimming left V 2 bases short and J 2 bases short, with 4 bases between. The CDR3 sequence: CASSLPPYEQYF. CDR3 coding DNA: TGTGCCAGCAGTTTACCGCCCTACGAGCAGTACTTC.

The J gene is TRBJ1-5, the V gene TRBV19; TRBD1 matches 10 bases. The CDR3 length is 14 residues. CDR1 is LNHDA, CDR2 SQIVND, per germline (reference sequence). J lost 7 bases, V lost 9 bases, and 9 bases had no gene match. CDR3 amino acids: CASSTGTGEQPQHF. The DNA of the CDR3 is TGTGCCAGCAGCACCGGGACAGGGGAACAGCCCCAGCATTTT. The whole variable domain, filled in from reference TRBV19 and TRBJ1-5, reads DGGITQSPKYLFRKEGQNVTLSCEQNLNHDAMYWYRQDPGQGLRLIYYSQIVNDFQKGDIAEGYSVSREKKESFPLTVTSAQKNPTAFYLCASSTGTGEQPQHFGDGTRLSIL.

To note about this clonotype: An end of the junction differs from the germline gene, which may be a read error. This chain uses TRBV10-3 with TRBJ2-2, with D possibly TRBD1 on 6 matching bases. The CDR3 is 12 residues long. Germline assignment: CDR1 ENHRY and CDR2 SYGVKD. In nucleotides, the CDR3 is TGTGCCACCAATACAGGGTCCGGGGAGCTGTTCTTT. Its protein is CATNTGSGELFF.

The CDR3 is CASSLMGESCGYTF. The CDR3 DNA reads TGTGCCAGCAGCTTGATGGGGGAGAGCTGTGGCTACACCTTC. This sequence joins TRBV5-4 and TRBJ1-2, with D tentatively TRBD1 (5 bases). Germline values: CDR1 SGHNT, CDR2 YYREEE (reference sequence). This CDR3 is 14 amino acids long. V was pared by 1 base and J by 7 bases, with 14 bases between.

This clonotype was recorded many times. The chain couples TRBV5-5 to TRBJ1-2; D unresolved. With 1 base removed from V and 1 base from J, the gap between germline ends came to 5 bases. The germline V gene has CDR1 SGHKS and CDR2 YYEKEE (reference sequence). The CDR3 runs to 13 residues. CDR3 nucleotides: TGTGCCAGCAGCTTGAAGGTTAACTATGGCTACACCTTC. As protein: CASSLKVNYGYTF.

This clonotype was picked up one time. A read error may account for a junction end that differs from germline. This chain joins TRBV9 and TRBJ2-1; TRBD1 or TRBD2 may be the D gene (6 bases each). Germline assignment: CDR1 SGDLS and CDR2 YYNGEE. This CDR3 contains 15 residues. As DNA, the CDR3 is TGTGTCAGCAGCGTCGGGGGCGATGTCTACAATGAGCAGTTCTTC. Translated: CVSSVGGDVYNEQFF. The full variable domain, its missing parts supplied by reference TRBV9 and TRBJ2-1, is DSGVTQTPKHLITATGQRVTLRCSPRSGDLSVYWYQQSLDQGLQFLIQYYNGEERAKGNILERFSAQQFPDLHSELNLSSLELGDSALYFCVSSVGGDVYNEQFFGPGTRLTVL.

The chain recombines TRBV19 with TRBJ2-2; maybe TRBD2 (7 bases). Deletions cut 1 base from V and 5 bases from J, with 17 bases between. The CDR3 is made up of 17 amino acids. Germline V gene sequence: CDR1 LNHDA, CDR2 SQIVND (reference sequence). The CDR3: CASSIVFGGPRTGELFF. Here the CDR3 DNA reads TGTGCCAGTAGTATAGTCTTCGGGGGGCCCCGGACCGGGGAGCTGTTTTTT.

This clonotype was counted only a few times. The J gene is TRBJ1-1, the V gene TRBV20-1; D remains unclear. V was trimmed by 3 bases and J by 3 bases, leaving 14 bases between them. CDR1 DFQATT and CDR2 SNEGSKA come from the germline V gene (reference sequence). This CDR3 has 14 residues. The CDR3 loop is CSASLWRLDTEAFF. The CDR3 nucleotides are TGCAGTGCTAGCTTGTGGCGGTTGGACACTGAAGCTTTCTTT.

There are many counts of this clonotype. The rearrangement uses TRBV2 and TRBJ2-7, with TRBD2 matching 9 bases. After removal of 8 bases from V and 4 bases from J, the junction contained 9 bases not matched to a gene. This CDR3 is built from 14 residues. CDR1 and CDR2 from the germline V gene are SNHLY and FYNNEI. DNA of the CDR3: TGTGCCAGCTCCACGGGACTAGCTACTTACGAGCAGTACTTC. It yields the protein CASSTGLATYEQYF. The full variable domain, rest sourced from reference TRBV2 and TRBJ2-7, is EPEVTQTPSHQVTQMGQEVILRCVPISNHLYFYWYRQILGQKVEFLVSFYNNEISEKSEIFDDQFSVERPDGSNFTLKIRSTKLEDSAMYFCASSTGLATYEQYFGPGTRLTVT.

The chain uses TRBV2 and TRBJ2-7; D unresolved. The V end lost 4 bases, the J end lost 6 bases, and 10 bases lay between the germline ends. CDR3 size: 12 residues. Germline-derived CDR1 and CDR2 are SNHLY and FYNNEI. The DNA for the CDR3 is TGTGCCAGCAGTGTCGATTCGGGCGAGCAGTACTTC. It specifies CASSVDSGEQYF.

The rearrangement joins TRBV2 to TRBJ2-5, with D perhaps matching TRBD1 (5 bases). The V gene's germline CDR1 is SNHLY and CDR2 FYNNEI. Trimming stripped 4 bases from V and 7 bases from J, with 10 bases between. The CDR3 contains 12 residues. CDR3 sequence (DNA): TGTGCCAGCAGTGGGCAGGGTGGGACCCAGTACTTC. Translation: CASSGQGGTQYF.

The chain links TRBV4-1 to TRBJ2-5, with 9 bases that match TRBD2. This CDR3 has 15 amino acids. CDR1 is MGHRA, CDR2 YSYEKL, per germline. V lost 1 base to trimming and J lost 4 bases; unmatched junction nucleotides: 4. In DNA form, the CDR3 reads TGCGCCAGCAGCCAAGGTTCGACTAGCGGAGAGACCCAGTACTTC. Its translation: CASSQGSTSGETQYF.

The CDR3 region has the DNA TGTGCCAGCAGTGAGCGAGGAAGGAATCAGCCCCAGCATTTT. Amino acid sequence: CASSERGRNQPQHF. The rearrangement uses TRBV25-1 and TRBJ1-5, with D unclear. The V gene's germline CDR1 is MGHDK and CDR2 SYGVNS. V dropped 3 bases and J dropped 4 bases, with 10 bases sitting between them. The CDR3 spans 14 residues.

This clonotype was observed a handful of times. Mismatch with germline at one junction end may stem from a read error. The rearrangement links TRBV20-1 to TRBJ2-3; D possibly corresponds to TRBD2 (5 bases). The CDR3 is made up of 14 amino acids. Germline values: CDR1 DFQATT, CDR2 SNEGSKA (reference sequence). CDR3 amino acids: CSARATLTRDTQCF. For the CDR3, the DNA is TGCAGTGCTAGAGCTACCCTAACTAGAGATACGCAGTGTTTT.

In its sample, this clonotype was seen many times. V gene TRBV29-1 combines with J gene TRBJ2-7; TRBD2 matches at 9 bases. The CDR3 totals 14 residues. Trimming took 4 bases from V and 2 from J; bases not matched to a gene: 6. Germline lookup yields CDR1 SQVTM and CDR2 ANQGSEA. CDR3: CSVARTSATYEQYF. CDR3 bases: TGCAGCGTTGCCCGGACTAGCGCAACCTACGAGCAGTACTTC.

About this clonotype: This could be a read error, since a much larger clone is one nucleotide away. V is TRBV7-2 and J is TRBJ2-3; D might be TRBD2 (6 bases). There are 12 residues in the CDR3. V shed 2 bases and J shed 7 bases, with 7 bases lying between them. Germline V gene sequence: CDR1 SGHTA, CDR2 FQGNSA. The CDR3 nucleotides read TGTGCCAGCAGCTTACGGGGGAATACGCAGTATTTT. Translation gives CASSLRGNTQYF.

This sequence joins TRBV5-1 and TRBJ2-3; D may correspond to TRBD1 or TRBD2 (5 bases each). V was trimmed by 4 bases and J by 2 bases, leaving 14 bases between them. This CDR3 is 15 amino acids long. Germline V gene data show CDR1 as SGHRS and CDR2 as YFSETQ. CDR3 sequence reads: CASSRTGLITDTQYF. The CDR3 DNA is TGCGCCAGCAGCAGAACAGGACTGATCACAGATACGCAGTATTTT.

This clonotype was counted at least ten times. J is TRBJ2-3 and V is TRBV9; D tentatively reads TRBD1 or TRBD2 (5 bases each). The CDR3 loop spans 16 amino acids. Between the trimmed V and J ends, which lost 2 bases and 1 base, there was a span of 14 bases. Per the germline V gene, CDR1 is SGDLS and CDR2 is YYNGEE. The CDR3 spells CASSVDRGGGTDTQYF. Here the CDR3 DNA reads TGTGCCAGCAGCGTTGACCGGGGCGGCGGCACAGATACGCAGTATTTT.

The chain links TRBV4-1 to TRBJ2-3, with 9 positions matching TRBD2. Per the germline V gene, CDR1 is MGHRA and CDR2 is YSYEKL. The CDR3 has 20 residues. The V and J ends lost 3 bases and 5 bases, in that order; junction bases with no gene match: 21. In DNA form, the CDR3 reads TGCGCCAGCAGCCAGCATACGGCGGCGATAGTAGCGGGAGCCATAGATACGCAGTATTTT. It translates to CASSQHTAAIVAGAIDTQYF.

J is TRBJ1-2 and V is TRBV12-3 or TRBV12-4, with D possibly being TRBD1 (5 bases). The ends were cut back, 6 bases at V and 2 bases at J, with 13 bases in the middle. The CDR3 loop spans 14 amino acids. The CDR3 reads CASRTGGSNYGYTF. CDR3 DNA sequence: TGTGCCAGCAGGACGGGGGGGTCAAACTATGGCTACACCTTC.

This clonotype was seen many times. V gene TRBV20-1 combines with J gene TRBJ2-7; 9 positions match TRBD2. The germline CDR1 and CDR2 sequences are DFQATT and SNEGSKA (reference sequence). The CDR3 runs 14 residues. With V trimmed by 3 bases and J by 5 bases, 8 bases remained unmatched. In nucleotides, the CDR3 is TGCAGTGCTAGGGGGGGTAGCGGGAGTAACGAGCAGTACTTC. This codes for CSARGGSGSNEQYF.

This clonotype was picked up many times. The chain is built from TRBV11-1 and TRBJ1-6; D gene unclear. The germline V gene encodes CDR1 SGHAT and CDR2 FQDESV (reference sequence). The length of the CDR3 is 16 residues. The V gene lost 5 bases and the J gene lost 0 bases, with 11 bases spanning the gap. This CDR3 is CASSPRGDSYNSPLHF. CDR3 bases: TGTGCCAGCAGCCCCCGTGGGGACTCCTATAATTCACCCCTCCACTTT.

The chain joins TRBV15 to TRBJ2-3, with D perhaps TRBD1 or TRBD2 (5 bases each). Germline lookup yields CDR1 LNHNV and CDR2 YYDKDF (reference sequence). Trimming stripped 1 base from V and 5 bases from J, with 16 bases between. The CDR3 loop spans 16 amino acids. The CDR3, as DNA: TGTGCCACCAGCAGAGTGAGGACTGGGCAGGGAGATACGCAGTATTTT. This gives the protein CATSRVRTGQGDTQYF.

This clonotype was picked up many times. The V and J genes are TRBV7-9 and TRBJ1-2; D is perhaps TRBD1 (6 bases). The CDR3 sequence is 17 residues long. The V end was cut by 6 bases, the J end by 2 bases, with 22 bases between. CDR1 and CDR2 (germline): SEHNR, FQNEAQ (reference sequence). This chain's CDR3 is CASRLPSGGGPNYGYTF. DNA for the CDR3: TGTGCCAGCAGGCTTCCCTCTGGAGGGGGGCCAAACTATGGCTACACCTTC.

This clonotype was found many times. This chain joins TRBV7-3 and TRBJ2-1; D is possibly TRBD2 (6 bases). The germline CDR1 and CDR2 sequences are SGHTA and FQGTGA. Trimming pared 5 bases from V and 9 bases from J, leaving 17 bases between. The CDR3 runs 14 residues. CDR3 coding DNA: TGTGCCAGCAGCCTGGGGACTTCGATCGGTGAGCAGTTCTTC. As protein: CASSLGTSIGEQFF.

V gene TRBV9 combines with J gene TRBJ2-7; D is uncertain. V was clipped by 3 bases and J by 0 bases, with 7 bases between them. Germline CDR1 SGDLS, CDR2 YYNGEE. CDR3 size: 13 residues. The CDR3 coding sequence is TGTGCCAGCAGCGGTACTACCTCCTACGAGCAGTACTTC. Translation gives CASSGTTSYEQYF.

CDR3 nucleotides: TGTGCCAGCACGGATAGAGATAACTATGGCTACACCTTC. This encodes CASTDRDNYGYTF. This sequence joins TRBV19 and TRBJ1-2, with D unclear. The germline V gene encodes CDR1 LNHDA and CDR2 SQIVND (reference sequence). V lost 9 bases and J 1 base, leaving 12 bases between the germline ends. CDR3 length: 13 amino acids.

V and J are TRBV11-2 and TRBJ2-4, with D hard to call. Germline CDR1 is SGHAT and CDR2 is FQNNGV. V was shortened by 4 bases and J by 0 bases, with 16 bases between the two germline ends. This CDR3 has 17 amino acids. The CDR3 coding sequence is TGTGCCAGCAGCTCGTCCCCTATTAGTCTAGCCAAAAACATTCAGTACTTC. It encodes CASSSSPISLAKNIQYF.

This clonotype appeared a few times. The junction shows a germline mismatch at one end, possibly a read error. The chain is built from TRBV29-1 and TRBJ1-2; the D gene is possibly TRBD1 (5 bases). The germline V gene has CDR1 SQVTM and CDR2 ANQGSEA. This CDR3 is built from 12 residues. The CDR3 loop reads CAWGDLLYGYTF. In nucleotides, the CDR3 is TGTGCCTGGGGGGATCTCCTCTATGGCTACACCTTC.

The chain uses TRBV12-5 and TRBJ2-7, with D perhaps matching TRBD1 (5 bases). V shed 3 bases and J shed 0 bases, with 6 bases lying between them. Germline loops: CDR1 LGHNT, CDR2 FRNRAP. The CDR3 contains 13 residues. This CDR3 reads CASGLGDSYEQYF. Here the CDR3 DNA reads TGTGCTAGTGGTTTAGGGGACTCCTACGAGCAGTACTTC.

This clonotype was picked up a small number of times. V is TRBV9 and J is TRBJ1-1; TRBD1 is a possible D gene (6 bases). Germline V gene lookup returns CDR1 SGDLS and CDR2 YYNGEE. CDR3 length equals 16 residues. The germline V and J ends were trimmed by 0 bases and 5 bases, with 17 bases remaining between them. The CDR3 DNA follows: TGTGCCAGCAGCGTAGATGCCGGGGGAGGGGGGACTGAAGCTTTCTTT. Amino acid sequence: CASSVDAGGGGTEAFF.